This T cell receptor (beta chain) emerged from a study of shared T cell receptors in the human thymus. Germline lookup yields CDR1 MNHEY and CDR2 SMNVEV (reference sequence). V gave up 7 bases and J gave up 7 bases, with 20 bases separating them. The length of the CDR3 is 15 residues. Profiling relied on immunoSEQ multiplex PCR, and the TCRdb table lists in-frame clones only, not all of them. This table holds some 700,000 clones, 88% found once. The data also belong to a second study, concerning human thymus T cells.

The TCR comes from a boy under two years old with a congenital heart defect. The source material was thymocytes. The chain recombines TRBV27 with TRBJ1-5; no firm D call. CDR3 nucleotides: TGTGCCAGCACGCCTCGGGTGGGGAGCGGGCAGCCCCAGCATTTT. Protein product: CASTPRVGSGQPQHF.